These 12 T cell receptor beta chains originate from one sample sequenced in a study of identical twins. TCRdb re-called the 5' RACE reads with MiXCR, one entry per CDR3 protein. The data show about 190,000 distinct CDR3 sequences, approximately 15% seen once. The sample was also reused in another study, on T cells expressing NK-cell markers.

The specimen was CD8+ T cells sorted from blood. These receptor sequences come from a woman younger than 30 in good health.

This clonotype was seen only a few times. The rearrangement uses TRBV20-1 and TRBJ2-3, with a weak D call TRBD2 (5 bases). The CDR3 has 18 residues. The germline V gene encodes CDR1 DFQATT and CDR2 SNEGSKA (reference sequence). V was shortened by 1 base and J by 1 base, with 21 bases between the two germline ends. The CDR3: CSARGRKTRRVGTDTQYF. CDR3 coding DNA: TGCAGTGCTAGAGGCAGGAAGACCCGGCGGGTGGGCACAGATACGCAGTATTTT.

Only a few counts were recorded for this clonotype. DNA of the CDR3: TGTGCCAGCAGCGGGACAGGGAGTGAAGCTTTCTTT. Translation: CASSGTGSEAFF. The V and J genes are TRBV9 and TRBJ1-1, with 8 bases matching TRBD1. The V segment lost 3 bases and the J segment 7 bases; nucleotides outside the gene matches: 2. Germline values: CDR1 SGDLS, CDR2 YYNGEE. The CDR3 is 12 amino acids. The variable domain in full, with the rest retrieved from reference TRBV9 and TRBJ1-1, is DSGVTQTPKHLITATGQRVTLRCSPRSGDLSVYWYQQSLDQGLQFLIQYYNGEERAKGNILERFSAQQFPDLHSELNLSSLELGDSALYFCASSGTGSEAFFGQGTRLTVV.

The chain links TRBV6-5 to TRBJ2-7; TRBD2 might be the D (5 bases). The CDR3 covers 15 residues. V was clipped by 4 bases and J by 0 bases, with 13 bases between them. CDR1 and CDR2 from the germline V gene are MNHEY and SVGAGI. The CDR3 DNA is TGTGCCAGCAGTTGCCTTACGGGGAACTCCTACGAGCAGTACTTC. Its translation: CASSCLTGNSYEQYF.

The chain is built from TRBV10-2 and TRBJ2-5; weak D call: TRBD2 (6 bases). The V gene's germline CDR1 is WSHSY and CDR2 SAAADI. V was cut by 6 bases and J by 11 bases, with 16 bases left in between. CDR3 length: 12 amino acids. CDR3 sequence: CASRGGQVPQYF. The CDR3, as DNA: TGCGCCAGCAGGGGGGGTCAAGTACCTCAGTACTTC.

The chain couples TRBV4-3 to TRBJ2-5; D is ambiguous. Trimming shortened V by 0 bases and J by 7 bases, and 9 bases separated the two germline ends. Germline assignment: CDR1 LGHNA and CDR2 YSLEER. This CDR3 contains 13 residues. CDR3 DNA: TGCGCCAGCAGCCAAGACCTAGTCGGGACCCAGTACTTC. Protein product: CASSQDLVGTQYF.

This clonotype was observed a few times. The V gene is TRBV9, the J gene TRBJ2-7, with 8 bases identical to TRBD2. Germline V CDR1 and CDR2: SGDLS, YYNGEE. This CDR3 is built from 14 residues. J was trimmed by 3 bases and V by 3 bases; bases with no gene match: 5. CDR3 DNA: TGTGCCAGCAGCGCCCCGGGACTAGGCTACGAGCAGTACTTC. This gives the protein CASSAPGLGYEQYF. Variable domain in full (rest from reference TRBV9 and TRBJ2-7): DSGVTQTPKHLITATGQRVTLRCSPRSGDLSVYWYQQSLDQGLQFLIQYYNGEERAKGNILERFSAQQFPDLHSELNLSSLELGDSALYFCASSAPGLGYEQYFGPGTRLTVT.

This clonotype came up a few times. CDR3 residues: CASRSGDTEAFF. The DNA of the CDR3 is TGTGCCAGCAGATCAGGGGACACTGAAGCTTTCTTT. J is TRBJ1-1 and V is TRBV13; D is possibly TRBD1 (6 bases). CDR3 length: 12 amino acids. Germline assignment: CDR1 PRHDT and CDR2 FYEKMQ (reference sequence). The V gene lost 6 bases and the J gene lost 3 bases, with 8 bases spanning the gap.

This clonotype was recorded many times. The chain is built from TRBV16 and TRBJ1-1; D is unresolved. This CDR3 region has 12 residues. Between the trimmed V and J ends, which lost 4 bases and 0 bases, there was a span of 3 bases. Germline-derived CDR1 and CDR2 are KGHSY and FQNENV. The CDR3 bases are TGTGCCAGCAGCCGTATGAACACTGAAGCTTTCTTT. Protein product: CASSRMNTEAFF.

The chain uses TRBV7-2 and TRBJ2-7; 7 bases agree with TRBD2. This CDR3 region has 16 residues. Germline lookup yields CDR1 SGHTA and CDR2 FQGNSA. V was pared by 5 bases and J by 2 bases, with 12 bases of the junction left unmatched. The CDR3 loop is CASSQPGLPGTYEQYF. CDR3 coding DNA: TGTGCCAGCAGCCAACCGGGACTACCAGGCACCTACGAGCAGTACTTC.

The chain is built from TRBV7-9 and TRBJ1-6; no clear D. Trimming cost V 5 bases and J 14 bases, with 13 bases left between them. The length of the CDR3 is 12 residues. Germline loops: CDR1 SEHNR, CDR2 FQNEAQ (reference sequence). The CDR3 DNA sequence: TGTGCCAGCAGCCTCCAGGATGGGGCCCTCCACTTT. Protein product: CASSLQDGALHF. The full variable domain, completed using reference TRBV7-9 and TRBJ1-6, is DTGVSQNPRHKITKRGQNVTFRCDPISEHNRLYWYRQTLGQGPEFLTYFQNEAQLEKSRLLSDRFSAERPKGSFSTLEIQRTEQGDSAMYLCASSLQDGALHFGNGTRLTVT.

There are a few counts of this clonotype. V gene TRBV29-1 combines with J gene TRBJ2-7; unclear D gene. Germline V gives CDR1 SQVTM, CDR2 ANQGSEA. Trimming pared 5 bases from V and 6 bases from J, leaving 14 bases between. The CDR3 totals 12 residues. The CDR3 loop is CSVSDVNGEQYF. CDR3 nucleotide sequence: TGCAGCGTTTCCGACGTAAACGGCGAGCAGTACTTC.

The J gene is TRBJ2-1, the V gene TRBV5-1; TRBD2 agrees at 10 bases. The germline V gene encodes CDR1 SGHRS and CDR2 YFSETQ. Trimming cost V 0 bases and J 6 bases; bases outside gene matches: 3. This CDR3 contains 15 residues. CDR3 sequence reads: CASSLALAGVNEQFF. The CDR3 nucleotides are TGCGCCAGCAGCTTGGCTCTAGCGGGAGTCAATGAGCAGTTCTTC.